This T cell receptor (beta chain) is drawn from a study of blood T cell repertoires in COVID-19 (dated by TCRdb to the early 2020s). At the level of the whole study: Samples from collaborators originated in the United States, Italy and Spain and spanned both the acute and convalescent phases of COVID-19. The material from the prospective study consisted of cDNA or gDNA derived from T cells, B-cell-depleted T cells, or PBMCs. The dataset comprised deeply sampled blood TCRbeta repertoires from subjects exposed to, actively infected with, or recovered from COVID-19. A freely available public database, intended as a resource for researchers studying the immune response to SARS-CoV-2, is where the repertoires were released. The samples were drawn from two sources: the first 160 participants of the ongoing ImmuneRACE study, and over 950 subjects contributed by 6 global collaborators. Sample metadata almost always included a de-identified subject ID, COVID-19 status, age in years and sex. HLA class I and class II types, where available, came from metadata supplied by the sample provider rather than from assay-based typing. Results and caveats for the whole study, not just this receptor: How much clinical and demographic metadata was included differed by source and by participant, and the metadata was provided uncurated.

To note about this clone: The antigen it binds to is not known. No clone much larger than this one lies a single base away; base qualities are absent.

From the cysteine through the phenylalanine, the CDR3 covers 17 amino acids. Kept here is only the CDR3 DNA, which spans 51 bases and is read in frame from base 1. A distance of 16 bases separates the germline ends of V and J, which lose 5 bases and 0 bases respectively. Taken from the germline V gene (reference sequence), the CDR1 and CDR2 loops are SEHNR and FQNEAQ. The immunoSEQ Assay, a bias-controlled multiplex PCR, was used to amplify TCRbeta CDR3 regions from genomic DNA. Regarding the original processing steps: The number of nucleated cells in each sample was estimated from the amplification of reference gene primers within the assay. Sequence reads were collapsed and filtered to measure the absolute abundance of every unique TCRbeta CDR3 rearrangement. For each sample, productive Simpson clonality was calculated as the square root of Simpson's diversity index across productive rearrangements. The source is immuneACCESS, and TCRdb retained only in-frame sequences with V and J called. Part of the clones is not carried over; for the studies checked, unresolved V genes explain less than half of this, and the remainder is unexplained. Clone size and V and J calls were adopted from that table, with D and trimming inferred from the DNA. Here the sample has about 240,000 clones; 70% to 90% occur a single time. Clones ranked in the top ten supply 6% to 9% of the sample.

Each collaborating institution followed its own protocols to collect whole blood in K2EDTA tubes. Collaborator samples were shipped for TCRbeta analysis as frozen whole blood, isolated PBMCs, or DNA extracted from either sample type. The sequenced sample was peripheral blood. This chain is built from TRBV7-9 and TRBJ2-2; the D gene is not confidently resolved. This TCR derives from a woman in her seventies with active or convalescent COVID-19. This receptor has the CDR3 CASSTTLTLSNTGELFF. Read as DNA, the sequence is TGTGCCAGCAGCACCACCTTGACACTTTCGAACACCGGGGAGCTGTTTTTT.